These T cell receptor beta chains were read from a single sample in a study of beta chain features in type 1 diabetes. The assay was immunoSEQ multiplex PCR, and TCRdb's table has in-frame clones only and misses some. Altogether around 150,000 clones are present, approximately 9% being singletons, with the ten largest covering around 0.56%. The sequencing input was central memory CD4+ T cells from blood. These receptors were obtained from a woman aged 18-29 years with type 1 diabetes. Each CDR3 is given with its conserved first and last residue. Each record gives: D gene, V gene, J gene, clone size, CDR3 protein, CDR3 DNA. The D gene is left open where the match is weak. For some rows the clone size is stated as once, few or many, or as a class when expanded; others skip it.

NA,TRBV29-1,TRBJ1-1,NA,CSVEEAGEAFF,TGCAGCGTTGAAGAAGCCGGTGAAGCTTTCTTT
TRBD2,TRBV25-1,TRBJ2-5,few,CASSVSGTSGAQTQYF,TGTGCCAGCAGTGTCTCCGGGACTAGCGGGGCCCAGACCCAGTACTTC
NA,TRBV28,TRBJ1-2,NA,CASNLGGRRWGYTF,TGTGCCAGCAACTTAGGAGGGAGGCGTTGGGGCTACACCTTC
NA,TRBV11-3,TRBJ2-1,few,CASSFGQLYNEQFF,TGTGCCAGCAGCTTCGGACAGCTATACAATGAGCAGTTCTTC
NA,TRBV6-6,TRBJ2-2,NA,CAISRTDRTGELFF,TGTGCCATATCACGGACAGATCGCACCGGGGAGCTGTTTTTT
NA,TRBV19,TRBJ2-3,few,CASSTTGVGGTQYF,TGTGCCAGTAGCACGACTGGGGTGGGGGGTACGCAGTATTTT
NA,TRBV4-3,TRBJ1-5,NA,CASSQDPPGVPQPQHF,TGCGCCAGCAGCCAAGACCCCCCAGGGGTCCCTCAGCCCCAGCATTTT
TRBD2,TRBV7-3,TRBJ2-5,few,CASSRTSGMGETQYF,TGTGCCAGCAGTAGGACTAGCGGGATGGGAGAGACCCAGTACTTC
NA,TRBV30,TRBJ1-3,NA,CACEHGEGNTIYF,TGTGCCTGCGAACATGGAGAGGGAAACACCATATATTTT
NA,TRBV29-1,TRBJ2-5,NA,CSVAPTSETQYF,TGCAGCGTGGCACCGACTTCGGAGACCCAGTACTTC
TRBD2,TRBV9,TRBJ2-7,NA,CASSWRSGRAYEQYF,TGTGCCAGCAGCTGGCGTAGCGGGAGGGCATACGAGCAGTACTTC
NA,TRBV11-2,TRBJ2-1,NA,CASSFRGNYNEQFF,TGTGCCAGCAGCTTTCGGGGGAACTACAATGAGCAGTTCTTC
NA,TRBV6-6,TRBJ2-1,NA,CASKGDYPYNEQFF,TGTGCCAGCAAGGGGGACTATCCCTACAATGAGCAGTTCTTC
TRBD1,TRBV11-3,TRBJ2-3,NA,CASKTQGYADTQYF,TGTGCCAGCAAGACACAGGGGTACGCAGATACGCAGTATTTT
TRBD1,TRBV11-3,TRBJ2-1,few,CASSPRQGPVFF,TGTGCCAGCAGCCCTAGACAGGGCCCTGTATTCTTC
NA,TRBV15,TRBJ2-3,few,CATSREGQGYTDTQYF,TGTGCCACCAGCAGAGAGGGTCAGGGGTACACAGATACGCAGTATTTT
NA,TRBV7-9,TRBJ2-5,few,CASSSTGRETQYF,TGTGCCAGCAGCTCGACAGGACGGGAGACCCAGTACTTC
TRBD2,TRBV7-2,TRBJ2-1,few,CASSPGLALYNEQFF,TGTGCCAGCAGCCCGGGACTAGCCCTATACAATGAGCAGTTCTTC
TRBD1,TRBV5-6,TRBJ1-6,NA,CASRDRGGSPLHF,TGTGCCAGCAGGGACAGGGGGGGTTCACCCCTCCACTTT
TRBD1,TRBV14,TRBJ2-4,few,CASSPLTDRVGNIQYF,TGTGCCAGCAGCCCCCTCACCGACAGGGTAGGGAACATTCAGTACTTC
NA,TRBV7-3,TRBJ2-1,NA,CASSLRGDSAYNEQFF,TGTGCCAGCAGCTTACGCGGAGACTCCGCCTACAATGAGCAGTTCTTC
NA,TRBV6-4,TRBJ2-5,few,CASSPPGQETQYF,TGTGCCAGCAGTCCCCCAGGGCAAGAGACCCAGTACTTC
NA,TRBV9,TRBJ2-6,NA,CASSAYSGANVLTF,TGTGCCAGCAGCGCCTACTCTGGGGCCAACGTCCTGACTTTC
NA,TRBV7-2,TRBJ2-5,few,CASSVTGGVYQETQYF,TGTGCCAGCAGCGTGACCGGAGGGGTTTACCAAGAGACCCAGTACTTC
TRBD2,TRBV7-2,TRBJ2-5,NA,CASSFPRTSGETQYF,TGTGCCAGCAGCTTCCCCCGGACTAGCGGTGAGACCCAGTACTTC
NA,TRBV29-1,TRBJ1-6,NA,CSVRWGLNSPLHF,TGCAGCGTTAGATGGGGGCTCAATTCACCCCTCCACTTT
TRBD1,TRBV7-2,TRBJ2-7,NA,CASSITDRGGHEQYF,TGTGCCAGCAGCATAACGGACAGGGGAGGGCACGAGCAGTACTTC
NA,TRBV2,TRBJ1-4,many,CASSEQGMVEKLFF,TGTGCCAGCAGTGAACAGGGAATGGTGGAAAAACTGTTTTTT
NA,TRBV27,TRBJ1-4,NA,CASSPAGASNEKLFF,TGTGCCAGCAGTCCCGCCGGAGCCTCGAATGAAAAACTGTTTTTT
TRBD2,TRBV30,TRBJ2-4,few,CAWSLAGGGQTIQYF,TGTGCCTGGAGTCTTGCGGGAGGGGGACAAACCATTCAGTACTTC
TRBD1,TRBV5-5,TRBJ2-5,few,CASSTSTGGGETQYF,TGTGCCAGCAGCACCTCGACAGGGGGCGGTGAGACCCAGTACTTC
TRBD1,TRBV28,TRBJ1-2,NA,CASTSSAGQGIPYGYTF,TGTGCCAGCACCTCCTCCGCGGGACAGGGTATCCCCTATGGCTACACCTTC
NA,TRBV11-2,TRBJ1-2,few,CASSLPGNTYGYTF,TGTGCCAGCAGCTTACCAGGCAATACCTATGGCTACACCTTC
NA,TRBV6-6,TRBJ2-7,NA,CASSYGQEAGEQYF,TGTGCCAGCAGTTACGGTCAGGAGGCTGGGGAGCAGTACTTC
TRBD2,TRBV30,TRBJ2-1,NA,CAWSVLSGRNEQFF,TGTGCCTGGAGTGTACTTAGCGGGAGGAATGAGCAGTTCTTC
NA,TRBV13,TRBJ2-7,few,CASSPRYSSYEQYF,TGTGCCAGCAGCCCTCGATACAGCTCCTACGAGCAGTACTTC
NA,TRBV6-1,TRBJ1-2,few,CASSQTAYGYTF,TGTGCCAGCAGCCAGACAGCCTATGGCTACACCTTC
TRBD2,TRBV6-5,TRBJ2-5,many,CAAGGGTQYF,TGTGCCGCTGGGGGGGGGACCCAGTACTTC
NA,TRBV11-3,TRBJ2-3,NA,CASSPGLGSITSDTQYF,TGTGCCAGCAGCCCCGGACTCGGAAGCATCACCTCAGATACGCAGTATTTT